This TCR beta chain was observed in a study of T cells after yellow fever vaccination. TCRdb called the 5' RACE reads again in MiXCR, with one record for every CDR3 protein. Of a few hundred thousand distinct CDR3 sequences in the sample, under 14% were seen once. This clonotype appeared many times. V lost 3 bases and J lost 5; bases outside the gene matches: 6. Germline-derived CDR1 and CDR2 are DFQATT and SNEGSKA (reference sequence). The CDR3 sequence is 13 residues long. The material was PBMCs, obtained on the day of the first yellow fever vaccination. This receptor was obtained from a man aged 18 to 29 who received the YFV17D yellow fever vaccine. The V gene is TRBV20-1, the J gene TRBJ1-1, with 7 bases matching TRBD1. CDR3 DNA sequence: TGCAGTGCTAGGTCAGGGGGTGGGACTGAAGCTTTCTTT. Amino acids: CSARSGGGTEAFF.